This TCR beta chain originates from a study of T cell responses to AZD1222 COVID-19 vaccine. Study outcomes and limitations: Two AZD1222 doses significantly raised spike-specific TCR breadth and depth over controls. Unmutated variant regions are reportedly targeted by nearly half of spike-specific TCRs. White British people made up most donors, females outnumbered males, and clonal diversity was possibly underestimated.

This table comes from immunoSEQ multiplex PCR, and its TCRdb copy is limited to in-frame clones, with some not included. The sample lists about 94,000 clones, nearly 90% occurring once. The germline V gene has CDR1 SGDLS and CDR2 YYNGEE. This CDR3 has 15 amino acids. V lost 2 bases to trimming and J lost 6 bases; unmatched junction nucleotides: 9. With respect to this clone: Its cognate antigen is unknown.

The source of this sequence is an adult in good health. The sample here was peripheral blood, taken on day 0 of AZD1222 vaccination. The rearrangement uses TRBV9 and TRBJ1-2, with 8 bases that match TRBD1. CDR3: CASSVLPGQGDGYTF. CDR3 coding DNA: TGTGCCAGCAGCGTCCTCCCCGGACAGGGAGATGGCTACACCTTC.